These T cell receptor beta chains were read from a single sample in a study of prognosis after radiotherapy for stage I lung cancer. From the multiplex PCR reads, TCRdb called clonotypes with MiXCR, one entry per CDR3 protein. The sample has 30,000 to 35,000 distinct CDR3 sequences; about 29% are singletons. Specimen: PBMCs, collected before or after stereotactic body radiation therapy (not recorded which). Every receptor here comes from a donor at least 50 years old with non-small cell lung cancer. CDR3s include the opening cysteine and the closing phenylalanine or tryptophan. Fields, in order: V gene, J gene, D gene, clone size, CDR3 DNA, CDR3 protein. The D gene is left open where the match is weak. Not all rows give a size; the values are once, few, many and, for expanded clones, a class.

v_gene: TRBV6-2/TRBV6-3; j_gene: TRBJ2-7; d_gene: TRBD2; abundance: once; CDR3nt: TGTGTCAGCATTGAAGTCGAGCGGGGGACCTACGAGCAGTACTTC; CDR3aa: CVSIEVERGTYEQYF
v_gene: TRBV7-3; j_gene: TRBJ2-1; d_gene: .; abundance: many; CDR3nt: TGTGCCAGCAGCTTCCTTAGAGCGGCCTACAATGAGCAGTTCTTC; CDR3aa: CASSFLRAAYNEQFF
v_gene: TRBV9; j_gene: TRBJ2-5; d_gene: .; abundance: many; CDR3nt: TGTGCCAGCAGCGTAGGCCGGGGGGAGACCCAGTACTTC; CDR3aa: CASSVGRGETQYF
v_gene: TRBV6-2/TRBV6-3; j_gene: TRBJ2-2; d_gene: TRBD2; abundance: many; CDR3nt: TGTGCCAGCAGTTACACGGGAGGGGACACCGGGGAGCTGTTTTTT; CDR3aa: CASSYTGGDTGELFF
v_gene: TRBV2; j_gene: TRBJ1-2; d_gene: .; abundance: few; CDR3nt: TGTGCCACCCTGTGGAACTACTATGGCTACACCTTC; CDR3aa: CATLWNYYGYTF
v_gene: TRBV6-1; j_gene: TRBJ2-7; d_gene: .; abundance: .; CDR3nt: TGTGTCATCAGTGAACACCCGGGCTACGAGCAGTACTTC; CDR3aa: CVISEHPGYEQYF
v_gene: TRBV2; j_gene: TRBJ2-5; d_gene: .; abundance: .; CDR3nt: TGTGCCAGCGAGGGGGGCCGTACACCTCTGGAGACCCAGTACTTC; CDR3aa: CASEGGRTPLETQYF
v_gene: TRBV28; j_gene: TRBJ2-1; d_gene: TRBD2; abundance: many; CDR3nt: TGTGCCAGCGACCCTAGCGGGAGGAACAATGAGCAGTTCTTC; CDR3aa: CASDPSGRNNEQFF
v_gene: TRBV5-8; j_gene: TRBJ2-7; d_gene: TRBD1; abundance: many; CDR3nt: TGTGCCAGCAGCTTTGTCTTGCGTCAGGGGGCTCGTTACGAGCAGTACTTC; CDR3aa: CASSFVLRQGARYEQYF
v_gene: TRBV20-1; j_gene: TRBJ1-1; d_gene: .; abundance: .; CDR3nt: TGCAGTGCTAGGGGGGCCTCAGACACTGAAGCTTTCTTT; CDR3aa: CSARGASDTEAFF
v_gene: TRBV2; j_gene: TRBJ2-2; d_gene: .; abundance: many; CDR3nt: TGTGCCAGCAGTGAAGAGAACACCGGGGAGCTGTTTTTT; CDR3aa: CASSEENTGELFF
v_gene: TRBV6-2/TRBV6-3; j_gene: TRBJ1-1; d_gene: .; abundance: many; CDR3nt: TGTGCCAGCAGTTACTCGACTAGGGACACTGAAGCTTTCTTT; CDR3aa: CASSYSTRDTEAFF
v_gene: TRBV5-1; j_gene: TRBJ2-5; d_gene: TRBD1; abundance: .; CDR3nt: TGCGCCAGCAGCTTGAAGTCAGGGGGAGACCCCTCCCCAGAGACCCAGTACTTC; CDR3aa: CASSLKSGGDPSPETQYF
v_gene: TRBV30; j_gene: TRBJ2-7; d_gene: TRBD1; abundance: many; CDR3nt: TGTGCCTGGAGAGGGGACAGGGCGTACGAGCAGTACTTC; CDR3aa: CAWRGDRAYEQYF
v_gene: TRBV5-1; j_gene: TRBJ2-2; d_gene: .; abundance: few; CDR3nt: TGCGCCAGCAGCTTCGTGAACGGGGAGCTGTTTTTT; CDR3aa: CASSFVNGELFF
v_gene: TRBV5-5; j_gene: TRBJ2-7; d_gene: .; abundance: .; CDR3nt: TGTGCCAACAGCTTGAGGGAACTGGAAGACGAGCAGTACTTC; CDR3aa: CANSLRELEDEQYF
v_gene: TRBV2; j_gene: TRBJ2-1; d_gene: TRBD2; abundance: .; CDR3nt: TGTGCCAGCAGTGAAATTGGAAGCGGGAAGGCCTACAATGAGCAGTCCTTC; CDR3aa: CASSEIGSGKAYNEQSF
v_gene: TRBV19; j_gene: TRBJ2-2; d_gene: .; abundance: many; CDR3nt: TGTGCCAGCCGCAACCGAGGAGGACCCGGGGAGCTGTTTTTT; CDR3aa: CASRNRGGPGELFF
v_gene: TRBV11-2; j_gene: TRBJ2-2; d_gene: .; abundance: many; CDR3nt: TGTGCCAGCAGCCTGGCGAGATTGGGCGGATGGAACACCGGGGAGCTGTTTTTT; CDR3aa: CASSLARLGGWNTGELFF
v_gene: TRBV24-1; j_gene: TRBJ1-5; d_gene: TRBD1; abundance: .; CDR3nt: TGTGCCACCAGTGATTCGGACAGGGGGCAGCCCCAGCATTTT; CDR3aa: CATSDSDRGQPQHF
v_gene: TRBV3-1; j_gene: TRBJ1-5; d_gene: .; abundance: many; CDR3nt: TGTGCCAGCAGCCCCTCCCCCAATCAGCCCCAGCATTTT; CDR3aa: CASSPSPNQPQHF
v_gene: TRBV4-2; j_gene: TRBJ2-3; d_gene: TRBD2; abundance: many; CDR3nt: TGTGCCAGCAGCACTGCGGGAGGTCCTAGCACAGATACGCAGTATTTT; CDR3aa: CASSTAGGPSTDTQYF
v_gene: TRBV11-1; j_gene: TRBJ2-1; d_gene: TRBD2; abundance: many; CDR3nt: TGTGCCAGCAGCCGGGGACTAGCGGGGAACTACAATGAGCAGTTCTTC; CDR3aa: CASSRGLAGNYNEQFF
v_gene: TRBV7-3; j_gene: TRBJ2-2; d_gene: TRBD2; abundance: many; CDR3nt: TGTGCCAGCAGCCCCTCGGGGGGGACCGGGGAGCTGTTTTTT; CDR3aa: CASSPSGGTGELFF
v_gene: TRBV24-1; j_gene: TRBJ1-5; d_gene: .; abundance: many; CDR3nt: TGTGCCACCAGTGACGGTCGCCAGCCCCAGCATTTT; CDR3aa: CATSDGRQPQHF
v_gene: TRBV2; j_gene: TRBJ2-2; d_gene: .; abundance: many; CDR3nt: TGTGCCAGCAGTGGGTTGGGGTCACAGCTGTTTTTT; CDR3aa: CASSGLGSQLFF
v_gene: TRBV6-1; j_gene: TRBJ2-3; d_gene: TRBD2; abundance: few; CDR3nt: TGTGCCAGCAGTGAGACTAGCGGGGGGGCAGATACGCAGTATTTT; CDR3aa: CASSETSGGADTQYF
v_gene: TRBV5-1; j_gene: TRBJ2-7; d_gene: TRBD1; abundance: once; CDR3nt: TGCGCCAGCAGGGGGCAGGGGGCACCGGGGGAGCAGTACTTC; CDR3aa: CASRGQGAPGEQYF
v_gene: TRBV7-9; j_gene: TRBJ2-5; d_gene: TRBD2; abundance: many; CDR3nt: TGTGCCAGCAGCCCTAGCGGGAGAGGCGAGACCCAGTACTTC; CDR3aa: CASSPSGRGETQYF
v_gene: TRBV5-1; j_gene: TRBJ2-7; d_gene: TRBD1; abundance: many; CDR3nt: TGCGCCAGCAGGGCCGCTACAGGGGGCCACTACGAGCAGTACTTC; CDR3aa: CASRAATGGHYEQYF
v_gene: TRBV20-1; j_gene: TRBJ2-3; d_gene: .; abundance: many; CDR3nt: TGCAGTGCTCAGGTACAGGGAACAGATACGCAGTATTTT; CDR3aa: CSAQVQGTDTQYF
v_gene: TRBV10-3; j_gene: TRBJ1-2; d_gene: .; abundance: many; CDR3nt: TGTGCCATCAAGGGCGCGGCGGTACTTAACTATGGCTACACCTTC; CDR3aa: CAIKGAAVLNYGYTF
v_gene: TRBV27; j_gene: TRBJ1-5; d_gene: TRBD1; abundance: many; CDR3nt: TGTGCCAGCAGTGGACAGGGTAATCAGCCCCAGCATTTT; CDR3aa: CASSGQGNQPQHF
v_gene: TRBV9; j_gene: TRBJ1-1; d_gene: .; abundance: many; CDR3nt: TGTGCCAGCAGCGTAGGCAAGAACACTGAAGCTTTCTTT; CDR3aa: CASSVGKNTEAFF
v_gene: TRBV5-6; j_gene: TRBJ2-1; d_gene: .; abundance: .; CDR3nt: TGTGCCAGCAGCTTGAGCCCGACAGCATTTGGTGATGAGCAGTTCTTC; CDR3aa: CASSLSPTAFGDEQFF
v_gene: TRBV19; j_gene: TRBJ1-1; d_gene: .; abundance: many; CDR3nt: TGTGCCAGTAAATGGAAAGGGGAGGAAGCTTTCTTT; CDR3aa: CASKWKGEEAFF
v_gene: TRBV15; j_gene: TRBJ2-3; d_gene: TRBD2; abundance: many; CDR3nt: TGTGCCACCAGCAGAGAGGGGGGACCCATATTAGCGGGTTTCGCAGATACGCAGTATTTT; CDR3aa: CATSREGGPILAGFADTQYF
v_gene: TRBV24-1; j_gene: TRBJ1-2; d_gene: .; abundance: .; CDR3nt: TGTGCCACCAGTGATTCTACAGTGACCGGCTACACCTTC; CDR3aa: CATSDSTVTGYTF
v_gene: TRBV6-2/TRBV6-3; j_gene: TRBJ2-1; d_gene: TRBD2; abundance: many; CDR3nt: TGTGCCAGCAGGGGCGGGACTAGCGGATTTTACAATGAGCAGTTCTTC; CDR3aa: CASRGGTSGFYNEQFF